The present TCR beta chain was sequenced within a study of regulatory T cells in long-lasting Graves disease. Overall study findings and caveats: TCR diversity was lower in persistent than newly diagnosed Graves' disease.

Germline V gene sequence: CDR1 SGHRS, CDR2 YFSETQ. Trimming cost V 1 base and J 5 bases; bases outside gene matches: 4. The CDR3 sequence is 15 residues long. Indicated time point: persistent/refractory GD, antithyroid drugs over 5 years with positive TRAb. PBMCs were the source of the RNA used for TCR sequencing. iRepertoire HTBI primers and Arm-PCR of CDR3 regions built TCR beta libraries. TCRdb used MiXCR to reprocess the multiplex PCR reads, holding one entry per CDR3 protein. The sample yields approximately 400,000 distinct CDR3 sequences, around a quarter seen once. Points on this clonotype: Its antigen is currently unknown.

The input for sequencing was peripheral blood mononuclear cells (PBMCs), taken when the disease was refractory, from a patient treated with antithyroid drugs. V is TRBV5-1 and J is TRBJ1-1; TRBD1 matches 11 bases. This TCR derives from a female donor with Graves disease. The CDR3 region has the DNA TGCGCCAGCAGCTTGCTGGACAGGGGGCGTACTGAAGCTTTCTTT. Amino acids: CASSLLDRGRTEAFF.